These 19 T cell receptor beta chains came from one sample sequenced in a study of radiation and T cells in renal cell carcinoma. Specified time point: baseline pretreatment blood. Treatment here: 15 Gy SBRT to primary tumor, nephrectomy 4 weeks later. Clones were read by immunoSEQ multiplex PCR, and TCRdb kept only the in-frame ones, dropping some. The profile covers about 95,000 clones, with less than 90% appearing a single time and over 6% taken by the ten largest. Sequences were derived from blood, sampled from a patient whose treatment included radiotherapy and nephrectomy. The source of these receptors is a man aged 50-59 years with renal cell carcinoma.

This chain joins TRBV9 and TRBJ1-1; D gene unclear. V was trimmed by 4 bases and J by 3 bases, leaving 13 bases between them. The CDR3 is 14 amino acids. The germline gives CDR1 SGDLS, CDR2 YYNGEE. CDR3 protein: CASSPVPQYTEAFF. The CDR3, as DNA: TGTGCCAGCAGCCCGGTCCCCCAGTACACTGAAGCTTTCTTT.

This chain connects TRBV4-1 to TRBJ2-7, with TRBD2 matching over 11 bases. This CDR3 contains 15 residues. With V trimmed by 1 base and J by 3 bases, 2 bases remained unmatched. Germline values: CDR1 MGHRA, CDR2 YSYEKL. CDR3 bases: TGCGCCAGCAGCCAAGCAACTAGCGGGAGCTACGAGCAGTACTTC. This codes for CASSQATSGSYEQYF.

To note about this clone: A read error may be the cause here, since a much bigger clone is one base away. The sample holds other DNA sequences that translate to the same CDR3. The chain recombines TRBV5-1 with TRBJ1-3; D is possibly TRBD1 (6 bases). CDR1 and CDR2 from the germline V gene are SGHRS and YFSETQ. This CDR3 comprises 14 residues. CDR3 nucleotide sequence: TGCGCCAGTAGCTCCACAGGGTCTGGAAACACCATATATTTT. Amino acids: CASSSTGSGNTIYF.

This rearrangement joins TRBV7-2 to TRBJ2-7, with a tentative D call TRBD2 (6 bases). The germline V gene encodes CDR1 SGHTA and CDR2 FQGNSA. The V end was cut by 5 bases, the J end by 1 base, with 15 bases between. This CDR3 region has 15 residues. The CDR3 is CASSATGGYSYEQYF. For the CDR3, the DNA is TGTGCCAGCAGCGCTACCGGGGGTTATTCCTACGAGCAGTACTTC.

The chain uses TRBV6-1 and TRBJ2-1, with 7 bases matching TRBD1. The CDR3 loop spans 14 amino acids. With 8 bases clipped from V and 5 bases from J, the junction kept 9 bases outside the gene matches. Germline CDR1 is MNHNS and CDR2 is SASEGT. The CDR3 sequence: CASHSGTANNEQFF. CDR3 bases: TGTGCCAGCCATTCCGGGACAGCAAACAATGAGCAGTTCTTC.

The rearrangement uses TRBV6-4 and TRBJ1-6; D unresolved. The CDR3 consists of 15 residues. Between the trimmed V and J ends, which lost 8 bases and 7 bases, there was a span of 18 bases. The germline CDR1 and CDR2 sequences are MRHNA and SNTAGT. CDR3 sequence reads: CASGRGLRANSPLHF. CDR3 nucleotide sequence: TGTGCCAGCGGCCGGGGATTGCGGGCAAATTCACCCCTCCACTTT.

The chain uses TRBV28 and TRBJ1-2; D remains ambiguous. The CDR3 runs to 12 residues. The V end lost 4 bases, the J end lost 2 bases, and 5 bases lay between the germline ends. The germline CDR1 and CDR2 sequences are MDHEN and SYDVKM. CDR3 DNA: TGTGCCAGCAGTTCGCAGAACTATGGCTACACCTTC. This sequence encodes CASSSQNYGYTF.

As for this clone: At one end, the junction sequence differs from germline, possibly due to a read error. The chain combines TRBV29-1 with TRBJ1-2; the match to TRBD1 covers 9 bases. The CDR3 spans 18 residues. Germline V gene data show CDR1 as SQVTM and CDR2 as ANQGSEA. CDR3 in DNA: TGCAGCGTTGAACCGGAAGCTACAGGGGGCGCCTTTAACTACGGCTACACCTTC. Its protein is CSVEPEATGGAFNYGYTF.

The genes are TRBV2 and TRBJ1-1, with D unresolved. The ends were cut back, 7 bases at V and 6 bases at J, with 12 bases in the middle. Germline CDR1 reads SNHLY; CDR2 reads FYNNEI. This CDR3 has 12 amino acids. The CDR3 DNA reads TGTGCCAGCAATGGCCAGGCTGCTGAAGCTTTCTTT. The encoded protein is CASNGQAAEAFF.

The chain uses TRBV18 and TRBJ2-1, with unresolved D. The V end was cut by 0 bases, the J end by 7 bases, with 7 bases between. CDR3 length: 13 amino acids. Germline CDR1 reads KGHSH; CDR2 reads LQKENI. This CDR3 is CASSPPYGNEQFF. The DNA of the CDR3 is TGTGCCAGCTCACCACCGTACGGAAATGAGCAGTTCTTC.

J is TRBJ2-5 and V is TRBV5-4; 11 bases fit TRBD2. CDR3 length: 15 residues. V lost 3 bases and J lost 4; bases outside the gene matches: 5. CDR1 and CDR2 from the germline V gene are SGHNT and YYREEE (reference sequence). The DNA of the CDR3 is TGTGCCAGCAGCTGGGTAGCGGGGGGGAGAGAGACCCAGTACTTC. It is translated as CASSWVAGGRETQYF.

V is TRBV5-4 and J is TRBJ1-6, with 8 bases lining up with TRBD1. V shed 3 bases, J shed 7 bases, and the junction held 9 bases outside the gene matches. The germline V gene encodes CDR1 SGHNT and CDR2 YYREEE (reference sequence). The CDR3 has 16 residues. CDR3 amino acids: CASSSGQGRFNSPLHF. The CDR3 coding sequence is TGTGCCAGCAGCTCAGGACAGGGACGGTTCAATTCACCCCTCCACTTT.

The rearrangement uses TRBV7-3 and TRBJ1-4; D is unclear. V was pared by 5 bases and J by 4 bases, with 20 bases between. Germline lookup yields CDR1 SGHTA and CDR2 FQGTGA. CDR3 length: 17 amino acids. The CDR3 nucleotides read TGTGCCAGCAGCCCACTCAATGGAGGAATCAGTAATGAAAAACTGTTTTTT. It yields the protein CASSPLNGGISNEKLFF.

This chain uses TRBV19 with TRBJ2-2, with 10 bases identical to TRBD1. Germline V lookup: CDR1 LNHDA, CDR2 SQIVND (reference sequence). The V and J ends lost 3 bases and 2 bases, in that order; junction bases with no gene match: 18. The CDR3 sequence is 21 residues long. CDR3 bases: TGTGCCAGTAGTATTTGGGTTTGGGACAGGGGCCACATCAAAAACACCGGGGAGCTGTTTTTT. This sequence encodes CASSIWVWDRGHIKNTGELFF.

This clone appeared a single time. This chain joins TRBV7-9 and TRBJ2-7; 8 positions match TRBD2. CDR3 length equals 16 residues. V lost 2 bases, J lost 3 bases, and 9 bases stayed unmatched. Germline CDR1 and CDR2: SEHNR and FQNEAQ (reference sequence). The CDR3 sequence: CASSLSAGTSNYEQYF. The DNA for the CDR3 is TGTGCCAGCAGCTTATCGGCCGGGACTAGTAACTACGAGCAGTACTTC.

V and J are TRBV7-2 and TRBJ2-1; tentatively, D is TRBD1 or TRBD2 (5 bases each). Looked up from germline, CDR1 is SGHTA and CDR2 is FQGNSA. This CDR3 is 14 amino acids long. Trimming cost V 5 bases and J 10 bases, with 18 bases left between them. CDR3 loop: CASSPRGSSLEQFF. Here the CDR3 DNA reads TGTGCCAGCAGCCCCCGGGGCAGTTCATTAGAGCAGTTCTTC.

The CDR3 region has the DNA TGCGCCAGCAGCACTACGGACGAATTAGCCAAAAACATTCAGTACTTC. Protein product: CASSTTDELAKNIQYF. This chain connects TRBV5-1 to TRBJ2-4; D remains unclear. V lost 4 bases and J 0 bases, leaving 14 bases between the germline ends. The CDR3 covers 16 residues. Germline V CDR1 and CDR2: SGHRS, YFSETQ.

This rearrangement joins TRBV6-5 to TRBJ1-4; 9 bases line up with TRBD1. The CDR3 sequence is 15 residues long. CDR1 is MNHEY, CDR2 SVGAGI, per germline. The J segment lost 8 bases and the V segment lost 6 bases, leaving 10 bases of the junction unmatched. Here the CDR3 reads CASRRTGTGHEKLFF. The DNA for the CDR3 is TGTGCCAGCAGAAGAACCGGGACAGGGCACGAAAAACTGTTTTTT.

This clone was counted between two and nine times. The chain has TRBV6-4 and TRBJ1-1; a weak D match, TRBD1 (5 bases). The CDR3 runs 13 residues. Germline V gene lookup returns CDR1 MRHNA and CDR2 SNTAGT. Trimming removed 6 bases from V and 4 bases from J, with 12 bases in between. Here the CDR3 DNA reads TGTGCCAGCAGCCTCGACAGAGGCACTGAAGCTTTCTTT. Translation: CASSLDRGTEAFF.